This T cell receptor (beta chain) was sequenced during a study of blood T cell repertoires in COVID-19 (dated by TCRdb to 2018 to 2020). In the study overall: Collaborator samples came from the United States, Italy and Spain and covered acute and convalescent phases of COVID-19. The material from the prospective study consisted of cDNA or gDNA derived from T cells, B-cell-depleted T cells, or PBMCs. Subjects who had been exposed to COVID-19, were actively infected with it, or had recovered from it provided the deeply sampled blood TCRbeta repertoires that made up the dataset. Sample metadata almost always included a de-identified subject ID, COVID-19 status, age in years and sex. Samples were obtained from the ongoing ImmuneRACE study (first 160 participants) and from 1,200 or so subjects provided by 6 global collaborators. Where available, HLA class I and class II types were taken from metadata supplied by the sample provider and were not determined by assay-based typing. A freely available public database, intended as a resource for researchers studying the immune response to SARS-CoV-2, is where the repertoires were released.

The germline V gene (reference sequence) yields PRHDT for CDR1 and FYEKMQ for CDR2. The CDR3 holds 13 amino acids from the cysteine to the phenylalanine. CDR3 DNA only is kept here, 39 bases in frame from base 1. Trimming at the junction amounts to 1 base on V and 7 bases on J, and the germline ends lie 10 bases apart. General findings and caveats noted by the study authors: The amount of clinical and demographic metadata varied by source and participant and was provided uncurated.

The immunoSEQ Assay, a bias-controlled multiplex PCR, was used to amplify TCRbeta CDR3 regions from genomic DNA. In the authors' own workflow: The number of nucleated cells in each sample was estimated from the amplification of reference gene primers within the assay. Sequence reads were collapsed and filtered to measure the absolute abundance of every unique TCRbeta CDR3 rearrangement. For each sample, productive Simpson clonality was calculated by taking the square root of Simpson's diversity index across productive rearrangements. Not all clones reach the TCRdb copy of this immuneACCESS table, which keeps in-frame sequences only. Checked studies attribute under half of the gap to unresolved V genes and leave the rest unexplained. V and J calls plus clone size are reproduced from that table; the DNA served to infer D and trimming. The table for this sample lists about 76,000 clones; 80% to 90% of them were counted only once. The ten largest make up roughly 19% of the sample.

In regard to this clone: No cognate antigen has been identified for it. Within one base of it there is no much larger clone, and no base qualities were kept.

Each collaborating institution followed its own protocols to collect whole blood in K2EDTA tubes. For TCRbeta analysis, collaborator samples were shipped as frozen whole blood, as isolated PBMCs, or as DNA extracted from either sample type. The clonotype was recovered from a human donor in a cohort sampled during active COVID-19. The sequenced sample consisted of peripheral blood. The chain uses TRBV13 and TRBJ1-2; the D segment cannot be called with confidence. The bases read TGTGCCAGCAGCTTAGTGGTTGGCACTGGCTACACCTTC. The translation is CASSLVVGTGYTF.